This TCR beta chain is drawn from a study of radiotherapy plus CTLA-4 blockade in lung cancer. Produced via immunoSEQ multiplex PCR; TCRdb's table is partial and in-frame only. The data show 110,000 or so clones, about four fifths seen once. Trimming removed 2 bases from V and 1 base from J, with 5 bases in between. The CDR3 covers 13 residues. CDR1 SGHVS and CDR2 FNYEAQ come from the germline V gene. This receptor was taken from a human donor with non-small cell lung cancer who had a partial response to radiotherapy plus ipilimumab. The V call is TRBV7-6, the J call TRBJ2-5; D is undetermined. The input for sequencing was peripheral blood, taken from a patient treated with radiotherapy plus ipilimumab. The CDR3 loop reads CASSLLLQETQYF. DNA for the CDR3: TGTGCCAGCAGCTTATTACTCCAAGAGACCCAGTACTTC.